Listed below are T cell receptor beta chains from one sample, sequenced in a study of Ad26.COV2.S vaccination and SARS-CoV-2 variants. Using immunoSEQ multiplex PCR, the repertoire was profiled, and TCRdb retains in-frame clones only, with some absent. The sample holds about 390,000 clones, around 93% seen once. The sample was peripheral blood, taken in a trial of Ad26.COV2.S vaccine versus placebo. Receptors originate from a person aged 18-60 years who received the Ad26.COV2.S COVID-19 vaccine or a placebo. CDR3s leave out the opening cysteine and the closing phenylalanine or tryptophan. D genes are given only for firm matches. Not all rows give a size; the values are once, few, many and, for expanded clones, a class.

d_call,clone_size,v_call,cdr3_aa
-,-,TRBV7-6,ASSISRGLDYGYT
-,-,TRBV27,ASSRTPGEVRYGYT
-,-,TRBV10-1,ATSTGRNTGELF
TRBD2,-,TRBV27,ASRSRGLAGAGETQY
TRBD2,-,TRBV27,ASTSGARPTVGELF
TRBD2,-,TRBV25-1,ASSVPGGNEQF
TRBD2,-,TRBV14,ASSQTSASKGEQY
-,-,TRBV5-1,ASSFRTETSNRSQPQH
TRBD1,-,TRBV7-7,ASSLGSGGRYNEQF
TRBD1,-,TRBV7-9,ASSLQGASFGYT
TRBD1,-,TRBV7-9,ASMDRGNTEAF
-,-,TRBV2,ANDRQVWTDTQY
TRBD2,-,TRBV9,ASSEAGRGGQETQY
TRBD1,few,TRBV5-4,ASSSSDRDYGYT
TRBD2,-,TRBV6-5,ASRIAGGETDTQY
TRBD1,-,TRBV27,ASSLSKKGAGGYT
-,-,TRBV9,ASSVASGTYEQY
TRBD2,-,TRBV12-3/TRBV12-4,ASSPTGGGEQF
-,-,TRBV4-1,ASSQDWATGNEQY
-,-,TRBV24-1,ATSGLGPHYGYT
TRBD1,-,TRBV30,AWTDRAPYNEQF
TRBD1,-,TRBV7-4,ASSNDLLHDQGVTSNQPQH
TRBD2,-,TRBV5-4,ASSYLLAGEETQY
-,-,TRBV5-1,ASSLGYTDTQY
TRBD1,-,TRBV19,ASSIAPGQGTYGYT
-,-,TRBV19,ASSRFFSYQETQY
TRBD1,-,TRBV6-2/TRBV6-3,ASSYSHRGRSDTQY
TRBD1,-,TRBV7-6,ASSLTGDRNYGYT
TRBD1,-,TRBV2,ASSETGTGPYGEQF
TRBD1,-,TRBV30,AWSYRGEDGYT
TRBD1,once,TRBV4-3,ASSQDQGATYGYT
-,-,TRBV2,ASSEAGQGLPQH
-,-,TRBV7-2,ASSLGGDPYEQY
-,-,TRBV7-2,ASSLAAGTTSYEQY
-,-,TRBV7-8,ASSFTVVASYEQY
-,-,TRBV29-1,SVESYNEQF
-,-,TRBV6-4,ASSDSGGSRTDTQY
-,-,TRBV19,ASSIVRGRRDEQF
TRBD1,few,TRBV3-1/TRBV3-2,ASSQKSGQVVSYEQY
TRBD1,-,TRBV5-4,ASGTEARNTIY
TRBD1,-,TRBV7-2,ASSSRDRGRPSYEQY
-,-,TRBV4-3,ASSRRIYTRPYEQY
-,-,TRBV11-2,ASSLDWHGSYEQF
TRBD2,-,TRBV7-2,ASSVTSGLGEQY
TRBD1,-,TRBV5-1,ASSRGVTGGGTDTQY
-,-,TRBV3-1/TRBV3-2,ASSPRDPPSYNEQF
TRBD2,once,TRBV5-4,ASSILAGGPPGELF
TRBD1,-,TRBV27,ASSFGQGAGEQY
TRBD2,-,TRBV9,ASSVDPLLGTSGIHEGANVLT